This TCR beta chain was obtained from a study of blood T cells in healthy people across ages. As to this clonotype: Its specificity is unknown.

Study-wide results and limits: Unsorted PBMC input precluded a conclusive naive versus antigen-experienced comparison. Roughly linearly, TCR beta diversity per million T cells fell as age increased. Long-lived donors had more naive CD4+ cells and higher diversity than aged donors.

Using a J-beta primer mix together with a sample-barcoded 5' primer, a second PCR was run for about 7 to 12 cycles. Tagging of each cDNA molecule was performed by a template-switch adaptor with 12 random nucleotides. Each CDR3 protein is one row after TCRdb ran MiXCR on the 5' RACE reads. The table has over 550,000 distinct CDR3 sequences, about 28% seen once. The TCR sequence derives from a woman aged 80 or older in good health. The sequencing sample was made of blood.

The CDR3 DNA sequence: TGTGCCAGCAGTCGCGGACAGGGGCTGACTGAAGCTTTCTTT. Protein product: CASSRGQGLTEAFF. The chain links TRBV6-5 to TRBJ1-1; 9 bases line up with TRBD1. V dropped 5 bases and J dropped 5; count of bases not matched to a gene: 6. The CDR3 has 14 amino acids. Germline assignment: CDR1 MNHEY and CDR2 SVGAGI.